One and the same sample provided the 13 T cell receptor beta chains below, sequenced in a study of read filtering for tumor transcriptome and immune sequencing. From approximately 430 ng of RNA, a library with molecular barcoded alpha/delta and beta/gamma adaptors was made. In TCRdb, the reads were re-called with MiXCR into one record per CDR3 protein. The sample lists about 24,000 distinct CDR3 sequences, approximately 23% occurring once. Sequencing was done on a sample of a population of CD138-negative cells sorted from bone marrow. The receptors shown here come from a donor aged 40 or over with multiple myeloma.

This clonotype appeared a single time. This may come from a read error, since a much larger clone is one base off. CDR3 nucleotides: TGCGCCAGCAGCCAAGTAGGGCAAGCGGACACAGATACGCAGTATTTT. The encoded protein is CASSQVGQADTDTQYF. V gene TRBV4-1 combines with J gene TRBJ2-3, with a tentative D call TRBD2 (5 bases). This CDR3 region has 16 residues. Trimming removed 1 base from V and 2 bases from J, with 13 bases in between. The V gene's germline CDR1 is MGHRA and CDR2 YSYEKL.

Ten or more counts support this clonotype. The chain combines TRBV29-1 with TRBJ1-1; D might be TRBD1 (6 bases). The length of the CDR3 is 12 residues. CDR1 SQVTM and CDR2 ANQGSEA come from the germline V gene. V was cut by 7 bases and J by 2 bases, with 11 bases left in between. As DNA, the CDR3 is TGCAGCGCAGGACAGCAAAACACTGAAGCTTTCTTT. Protein: CSAGQQNTEAFF. The complete variable domain, with remaining parts taken from reference TRBV29-1 and TRBJ1-1, reads SAVISQKPSRDICQRGTSLTIQCQVDSQVTMMFWYRQQPGQSLTLIATANQGSEATYESGFVIDKFPISRPNLTFSTLTVSNMSPEDSSIYLCSAGQQNTEAFFGQGTRLTVV.

This clonotype was detected only a few times. The genes are TRBV20-1 and TRBJ2-2; D is perhaps TRBD2 (5 bases). V lost 5 bases to trimming and J lost 3 bases, with 10 bases between them. The germline gives CDR1 DFQATT, CDR2 SNEGSKA (reference sequence). The CDR3 covers 13 residues. This CDR3 reads CSAWETDTGELFF. The DNA of the CDR3 is TGCAGTGCTTGGGAGACGGACACCGGGGAGCTGTTTTTT.

The chain carries TRBV12-3 or TRBV12-4 and TRBJ2-5; TRBD2 matches at 9 bases. CDR3 size: 15 residues. V trimming: 1 base; J trimming: 4 bases; junction bases outside the gene matches: 4. The CDR3 sequence: CASSLVAGGPETQYF. DNA for the CDR3: TGTGCCAGCAGTTTAGTCGCGGGGGGGCCAGAGACCCAGTACTTC.

This clonotype was picked up a small number of times. The V call is TRBV30, the J call TRBJ1-6, with 9 positions matching TRBD1. CDR3 length: 13 amino acids. Unmatched junction bases numbered 2, after V lost 4 bases and J lost 7 bases. The germline V gene encodes CDR1 GTSNPN and CDR2 SVGIG (reference sequence). The CDR3: CAWTGQGNSPLHF. DNA for the CDR3: TGTGCCTGGACCGGACAGGGGAATTCACCCCTCCACTTT.

A remark on this clonotype: Just one base apart from a much larger clone, this may be a read error. The rearrangement uses TRBV5-1 and TRBJ1-5, with unresolved D. Germline V gene lookup returns CDR1 SGHRS and CDR2 YFSETQ. This CDR3 is 13 amino acids long. The ends were cut back, 3 bases at V and 7 bases at J, with 11 bases in the middle. The CDR3 DNA sequence: TGCGCCAGCAGCTCGATCCCGGGGCAGCCCCAGCATTTT. Residues: CASSSIPGQPQHF.

This clonotype was seen at least ten times. V and J are TRBV5-1 and TRBJ2-5, with D unresolved. CDR1 is SGHRS, CDR2 YFSETQ, per germline. The CDR3 is made up of 15 amino acids. The V end lost 0 bases, the J end lost 4 bases, and 13 bases lay between the germline ends. The CDR3 region is CASSLALGGGETQYF. The CDR3 coding sequence is TGCGCCAGCAGCTTGGCCCTGGGCGGTGGAGAGACCCAGTACTTC.

A remark on this clonotype: The junction departs from germline at one end; a sequencing error may be responsible. The chain joins TRBV28 to TRBJ1-5; D gene unclear. The CDR3 contains 15 residues. Germline V gives CDR1 MDHEN, CDR2 SYDVKM. The CDR3 region is CASSPRMLLNHPQHF. In DNA form, the CDR3 reads TGTGCCAGCAGTCCTCGGATGCTACTCAATCATCCCCAGCATTTT.

V is TRBV19 and J is TRBJ2-3; weak D call: TRBD2 (6 bases). V lost 9 bases and J 8 bases, leaving 18 bases between the germline ends. This CDR3 is 13 amino acids long. CDR1 is LNHDA, CDR2 SQIVND, per germline (reference sequence). CDR3 in DNA: TGTGCCAGCAGGCCTAGCGAAAGTGGTACGCAGTATTTT. Its translation: CASRPSESGTQYF.

This clonotype was found many times. This chain uses TRBV4-1 with TRBJ2-3; 12 bases fit TRBD2. V trimming: 4 bases; J trimming: 4 bases; junction bases outside the gene matches: 3. This CDR3 has 15 amino acids. The V gene's germline CDR1 is MGHRA and CDR2 YSYEKL. For the CDR3, the DNA is TGCGCCAGCAGCCTTGGACTAGCGGGGTCAGATACGCAGTATTTT. It translates to CASSLGLAGSDTQYF.

This clonotype appeared many times. This chain connects TRBV20-1 to TRBJ1-2, with TRBD1 identical over 7 bases. The V gene's germline CDR1 is DFQATT and CDR2 SNEGSKA (reference sequence). This CDR3 region has 12 residues. Losses at the gene ends were 7 bases for V and 8 bases for J; bases not matched to a gene: 10. DNA for the CDR3: TGCAGTGGTACGACAGGGAAAGGCGGCTACACCTTC. The encoded protein is CSGTTGKGGYTF.

This clonotype was detected ten times or more. The chain links TRBV19 to TRBJ2-3, with D perhaps TRBD2 (7 bases). Trimming cost V 7 bases and J 2 bases, with 16 bases left between them. This CDR3 is built from 15 residues. Germline V gene sequence: CDR1 LNHDA, CDR2 SQIVND (reference sequence). The CDR3 sequence is CASKGGVVNTDTQYF. DNA for the CDR3: TGTGCCAGTAAGGGGGGGGTGGTGAACACAGATACGCAGTATTTT.

This clonotype was picked up many times. The CDR3 sequence is CASSMGLSSSYNEQFF. In DNA form, the CDR3 reads TGTGCCAGTAGTATGGGACTTTCCAGCTCCTACAATGAGCAGTTCTTC. The chain joins TRBV19 to TRBJ2-1; tentative D call: TRBD2 (6 bases). Looked up from germline, CDR1 is LNHDA and CDR2 is SQIVND (reference sequence). This CDR3 is 16 amino acids long. Trimming removed 3 bases at V and 0 bases at J, with 12 bases between.